Below, 16 T cell receptor beta chains from the same sample are listed, as sequenced in a study of blood T cell repertoires in COVID-19. The table came from immunoSEQ multiplex PCR; TCRdb's copy has only in-frame clones and leaves some out. The data hold roughly 330,000 clones, with approximately 88% observed a single time. The specimen was peripheral blood. The receptors derive from a man younger than 30 who had recovered from COVID-19.

The chain employs TRBV18 and TRBJ2-2; TRBD1 aligns across 7 bases. Per the germline V gene, CDR1 is KGHSH and CDR2 is LQKENI. The CDR3 contains 12 residues. V shed 5 bases and J 6 bases; nucleotides not matched to a gene: 0. The DNA for the CDR3 is TGTGCCAGCTCAGACAGGGCCGGGGAGCTGTTTTTT. Translation gives CASSDRAGELFF.

This sequence joins TRBV9 and TRBJ1-2; TRBD1 agrees at 9 bases. The length of the CDR3 is 19 residues. After removal of 2 bases from V and 8 bases from J, the junction contained 22 bases not matched to a gene. Per germline, CDR1 SGDLS and CDR2 YYNGEE. The chain's CDR3 is CASSVKVLGDRDDGSGYTF. CDR3 coding DNA: TGTGCCAGCAGCGTTAAAGTTCTGGGGGACAGGGACGACGGGAGCGGCTACACCTTC.

The CDR3 nucleotides are TGTGCCAGTAGTATAGCGTGGGACACCCGGAGAATAGAGCAGTACTTC. It translates to CASSIAWDTRRIEQYF. The V call is TRBV19, the J call TRBJ2-7; TRBD1 is a possible D gene (6 bases). With 1 base removed from V and 7 bases from J, the gap between germline ends came to 20 bases. This CDR3 contains 16 residues. CDR1 is LNHDA, CDR2 SQIVND, per germline (reference sequence).

The CDR3 coding sequence is TGTGCCAGCAGCCCCGTCACAGATACGCAGTATTTT. This sequence encodes CASSPVTDTQYF. This chain connects TRBV7-9 to TRBJ2-3, with D unresolved. CDR3 size: 12 residues. V dropped 5 bases and J dropped 2 bases, with 5 bases sitting between them. Germline V CDR1 and CDR2: SEHNR, FQNEAQ (reference sequence).

As regards this clone: Other nucleotide sequences in the sample specify the same CDR3. The chain employs TRBV29-1 and TRBJ2-7; TRBD1 aligns across 10 bases. CDR3 length: 13 residues. Losses at the gene ends were 5 bases for V and 4 bases for J; bases not matched to a gene: 5. In germline, CDR1 is SQVTM, CDR2 ANQGSEA. CDR3 in amino acids: CSVTDRGRYEQYF. CDR3 coding DNA: TGCAGCGTTACCGACAGGGGGCGGTACGAGCAGTACTTC.

The CDR3 protein is CASSPNRGGTDTQYF. DNA for the CDR3: TGTGCCAGCAGCCCAAACAGGGGTGGGACAGATACGCAGTATTTT. The chain recombines TRBV7-3 with TRBJ2-3, with 7 nucleotides matching TRBD1. The CDR3 is 15 amino acids. The ends lost 5 bases at V and 3 bases at J; junction bases unmatched: 8. Germline assignment: CDR1 SGHTA and CDR2 FQGTGA.

The V call is TRBV4-3, the J call TRBJ1-4, with 9 bases lining up with TRBD1. The CDR3 totals 16 residues. The V gene end was trimmed by 0 bases and the J gene end by 5 bases; junction bases not matched to a gene: 4. Germline V lookup: CDR1 LGHNA, CDR2 YSLEER. The CDR3 DNA reads as TGCGCCAGCAGCCAAGATTCAGACAGGGGGAATGAAAAACTGTTTTTT. Translating gives CASSQDSDRGNEKLFF.

J is TRBJ1-4 and V is TRBV30; D gene unclear. CDR1 is GTSNPN, CDR2 SVGIG, per germline (reference sequence). The CDR3 loop spans 15 amino acids. The V end was cut by 1 base, the J end by 14 bases, with 23 bases between. CDR3 in DNA: TGTGCCTGGAGTGGAGTTGGCCAACACCTCACGGGGCTGTTTTTT. As protein: CAWSGVGQHLTGLFF. The complete variable domain, with remaining parts taken from reference TRBV30 and TRBJ1-4, reads SQTIHQWPATLVQPVGSPLSLECTVEGTSNPNLYWYRQAAGRGLQLLFYSVGIGQISSEVPQNLSASRPQDRQFILSSKKLLLSDSGFYLCAWSGVGQHLTGLFFGSGTQLSVL.

The chain carries TRBV11-2 and TRBJ2-1, with D possibly being TRBD2 (7 bases). The CDR3 length is 17 residues. The germline CDR1 and CDR2 sequences are SGHAT and FQNNGV. The ends were cut back, 3 bases at V and 1 base at J, with 16 bases in the middle. As DNA, the CDR3 is TGTGCCAGCAGCTTGGGTCCGGGAGGACAGTCCTACAATGAGCAGTTCTTC. Residues: CASSLGPGGQSYNEQFF.

The CDR3 sequence is CASSPGTRPYEQYF. Written as DNA, the CDR3 is TGTGCCAGCAGTCCAGGGACTCGCCCCTACGAGCAGTACTTC. The chain joins TRBV27 to TRBJ2-7; D might be TRBD2 (6 bases). Germline CDR1 reads MNHEY; CDR2 reads SMNVEV (reference sequence). With 5 bases removed from V and 2 bases from J, the gap between germline ends came to 13 bases. The CDR3 runs to 14 residues.

This chain links TRBV25-1 with TRBJ2-3; tentative D call: TRBD2 (6 bases). V shed 2 bases and J shed 8 bases, with 14 bases lying between them. The germline V gene encodes CDR1 MGHDK and CDR2 SYGVNS. This CDR3 comprises 14 residues. CDR3 protein: CASSEGGLSGTQYF. DNA for the CDR3: TGTGCCAGCAGTGAAGGGGGGTTGTCTGGTACGCAGTATTTT.

This chain joins TRBV11-3 and TRBJ2-1; 10 bases agree with TRBD1. The CDR3 is 15 residues long. Unmatched junction bases numbered 2, after V lost 5 bases and J lost 1 base. CDR1 is SGHNT and CDR2 is YENEEA in the germline V gene. The CDR3 DNA reads as TGTGCCAGCAGCCGGGGACAGGGGTCCTACAATGAGCAGTTCTTC. Protein: CASSRGQGSYNEQFF.

The V gene is TRBV4-1, the J gene TRBJ1-2; D is unclear. The CDR3 runs 13 residues. Between the trimmed V and J ends, which lost 1 base and 7 bases, there was a span of 10 bases. Germline V gives CDR1 MGHRA, CDR2 YSYEKL. The CDR3 reads CASSQVGQSGYTF. CDR3 bases: TGCGCCAGCAGCCAAGTTGGGCAATCTGGCTACACCTTC.

The CDR3 sequence: CASSWTVSQPQHF. In DNA, the CDR3 is TGTGCCAGCAGTTGGACAGTGAGTCAGCCCCAGCATTTT. The chain couples TRBV27 to TRBJ1-5; a possible D gene is TRBD1 (6 bases). The CDR3 runs to 13 residues. With 4 bases removed from V and 6 bases from J, the gap between germline ends came to 10 bases. CDR1 and CDR2 from the germline V gene are MNHEY and SMNVEV (reference sequence).

The chain carries TRBV20-1 and TRBJ2-3; D is unresolved. The CDR3 is 10 amino acids. CDR1 DFQATT and CDR2 SNEGSKA come from the germline V gene (reference sequence). V shed 6 bases and J shed 2 bases, with 3 bases lying between them. CDR3 DNA sequence: TGCAGTGCCATCACAGATACGCAGTATTTT. This sequence encodes CSAITDTQYF.

This clone has only a few counts. CDR3 DNA sequence: TGTGCCAGCGGAGGAGAGGGCCACGAGCAGTACTTC. Its translation: CASGGEGHEQYF. The chain is built from TRBV2 and TRBJ2-7; weak D call: TRBD2 (5 bases). The germline V and J ends were trimmed by 8 bases and 5 bases, with 13 bases remaining between them. The CDR3 totals 12 residues. Germline CDR1 SNHLY, CDR2 FYNNEI. The complete variable domain, with remaining parts taken from reference TRBV2 and TRBJ2-7, reads EPEVTQTPSHQVTQMGQEVILRCVPISNHLYFYWYRQILGQKVEFLVSFYNNEISEKSEIFDDQFSVERPDGSNFTLKIRSTKLEDSAMYFCASGGEGHEQYFGPGTRLTVT.